What follows are 6 T cell receptor beta chains derived from one specimen sequenced in a study of patients and donors after allogeneic stem cell transplantation. Each CDR3 protein is one row after TCRdb ran MiXCR on the RT-PCR reads. The sample records some 92,000 distinct CDR3 sequences, about 44% being singletons. The sequenced sample was blood, either unsorted or a sorted T cell fraction (not recorded which). All receptors come from a human donor who was either an allogeneic HSCT recipient or a stem cell or donor lymphocyte infusion donor (not recorded which). It is not recorded whose cells these are; they may come from a transplant donor.

This clonotype was found a few times. The chain combines TRBV20-1 with TRBJ1-6; D gene ambiguous. The germline V and J ends were trimmed by 0 bases and 0 bases, with 0 bases remaining between them. CDR3 size: 13 residues. The germline V gene encodes CDR1 DFQATT and CDR2 SNEGSKA (reference sequence). CDR3 sequence reads: CSARDSYNSPLHF. The DNA of the CDR3 is TGCAGTGCTAGAGACTCCTATAATTCACCCCTCCACTTT.

This clonotype was picked up one time. The chain recombines TRBV6-5 with TRBJ2-3; 10 bases map to TRBD1. Germline CDR1 is MNHEY and CDR2 is SVGAGI. The CDR3 spans 16 residues. J was trimmed by 0 bases and V by 0 bases; bases with no gene match: 0. The CDR3 protein is CASSYSGQGSTDTQYF. In DNA, the CDR3 is TGTGCCAGCAGTTACTCGGGACAGGGGAGCACAGATACGCAGTATTTT.

This clonotype was seen a handful of times. The V call is TRBV3-1, the J call TRBJ1-1; D is unclear. The germline V gene encodes CDR1 LGHDT and CDR2 YNNKEL (reference sequence). The CDR3 has 14 amino acids. V was pared by 4 bases and J by 0 bases, with 9 bases between. This CDR3 is CASSLSDLNTEAFF. The CDR3 bases are TGTGCCAGCAGCCTATCCGACTTGAACACTGAAGCTTTCTTT.

This rearrangement joins TRBV20-1 to TRBJ1-1; D is undetermined. Trimming stripped 5 bases from V and 6 bases from J, with 10 bases between. Germline values: CDR1 DFQATT, CDR2 SNEGSKA (reference sequence). This CDR3 spans 11 amino acids. This CDR3 reads CSARRASEAFF. CDR3 DNA: TGCAGTGCTCGCCGGGCCTCTGAAGCTTTCTTT.

The chain uses TRBV7-3 and TRBJ2-2; D is unclear. The germline gives CDR1 SGHTA, CDR2 FQGTGA. The V gene lost 9 bases and the J gene lost 2 bases, with 13 bases spanning the gap. The CDR3 is 14 residues long. The CDR3 sequence is CASRSYTNTGELFF. The CDR3, as DNA: TGTGCCAGTCGCAGCTATACTAACACCGGGGAGCTGTTTTTT.

V usage is TRBV5-1 and J usage is TRBJ1-3; D is ambiguous. Germline V lookup: CDR1 SGHRS, CDR2 YFSETQ. Trimming removed 2 bases at V and 0 bases at J, with 3 bases between. The CDR3 is 13 amino acids. CDR3 in DNA: TGCGCCAGCAGCTTCGACTCTGGAAACACCATATATTTT. Protein: CASSFDSGNTIYF.